A selection of T cell receptor beta chains follows, all from one sample in a study of cytomegalovirus exposure and HLA in healthy donors. TCRdb's copy holds only in-frame clones and misses some; the assay was immunoSEQ multiplex PCR. The sample includes about 170,000 clones, around 73% of them seen just once. The sequenced sample was PBMCs. The source of these receptors is a woman aged 18-29 years in good health and CMV-seropositive. Each CDR3 is given with its conserved first and last residue. Each record gives: D gene, V gene, clone size, CDR3 length, J gene, CDR3 DNA, CDR3 protein. The D gene is left open where the match is weak. Clone size is stated in some rows and not others, as once, few, many or a class when expanded.

>TRBD2|TRBV2|.|14|TRBJ2-5
TGTGCCAGAGGTGGCGGGGGACGGGAAGAGACCCAGTACTTC
CARGGGGREETQYF
>TRBD1|TRBV6-5|.|15|TRBJ2-7
TGTGCCAGCAGCGGAAGGGGGCTCCGAACCTACGAGCAGTACTTC
CASSGRGLRTYEQYF
>.|TRBV12-5|.|13|TRBJ2-7
TGTGCTAGTGGTTTGAGTGTCGAGGACGAGCAGTACTTC
CASGLSVEDEQYF
>TRBD1|TRBV6-1|.|14|TRBJ2-3
TGTGCCAGCAGCGCGACAGGGGCCACAGATACGCAGTATTTT
CASSATGATDTQYF
>TRBD1|TRBV19|few|16|TRBJ1-4
TGTGCCAGTAGTATGAGAGGGGGCGCAACTAATGAAAAACTGTTTTTT
CASSMRGGATNEKLFF
>.|TRBV4-1|.|15|TRBJ2-7
TGCGCCAGCAGCCAAGAAGAGGCCGGGTACTACGAGCAGTACTTC
CASSQEEAGYYEQYF
>TRBD1|TRBV19|.|14|TRBJ2-7
TGTGCCAGTAGCCTCCAGGGGGCTAGTTACGAGCAGTACTTC
CASSLQGASYEQYF
>TRBD1|TRBV6-1|.|15|TRBJ2-7
TGTGCCAGCAGCTCGCAGGTGAGACAGGGGAACGAGCAGTACTTC
CASSSQVRQGNEQYF
>TRBD1|TRBV9|.|18|TRBJ1-2
TGTGCCAGCAGCACCGGAAGGGGACAGGGGGCGTATGGCGATGGCTACACCTTC
CASSTGRGQGAYGDGYTF
>.|TRBV30|.|15|TRBJ2-3
TGTGCCTGGAGTCTCCGGGACACCATCACAGATACGCAGTATTTT
CAWSLRDTITDTQYF
>TRBD1|TRBV28|.|16|TRBJ2-7
TGTGCCAGTAAGTCCGGGACAGGGATAAAGTCCTACGAGCAGTACTTC
CASKSGTGIKSYEQYF
>TRBD2|TRBV7-2|few|15|TRBJ2-7
TGTGCCAGCAGTACACAGCGGGGGGCGGGCTACGAGCAGTACTTC
CASSTQRGAGYEQYF
>.|TRBV5-1|.|15|TRBJ2-7
TGCGCCAGCAGCCTGGGGGGGACAGTTAACTACGAGCAGTACTTC
CASSLGGTVNYEQYF
>TRBD1|TRBV28|.|14|TRBJ1-2
TGTGCCAGCAGTTCAGGACAGGGAGTCGGAGGCTACACCTTC
CASSSGQGVGGYTF
>.|TRBV6-6|few|13|TRBJ1-2
TGTGCCAGCACCGATACAGGGCTAGAGGGCTACACCTTC
CASTDTGLEGYTF
>.|TRBV12-5|.|14|TRBJ1-4
TGTGCTAGTGGTTTTCAGGGGCTTGATGAAAAACTGTTTTTT
CASGFQGLDEKLFF
>TRBD2|TRBV7-2|.|19|TRBJ2-3
TGTGCCAGCAGCTTAAGGGTGGCTAGCGGGGGCCGGGGCACAGATACGCAGTATTTT
CASSLRVASGGRGTDTQYF
>.|TRBV13|.|12|TRBJ2-7
TGTGCCAGCGCTCGGAGCTCCTACGAGCAGTACTTC
CASARSSYEQYF
>.|TRBV5-6|.|15|TRBJ2-7
TGTGCCAGCAGCTTGTTATCGGGGAGCTCCTACGAGCAGTACTTC
CASSLLSGSSYEQYF
>.|TRBV5-5|few|12|TRBJ2-7
TGTGCCAGCAGCTTGGAGGGGCCCGAGCAGTACTTC
CASSLEGPEQYF
>.|TRBV2|.|13|TRBJ2-5
TGTGCCAGCAGTGAAGGGGGACTAGAGACCCAGTACTTC
CASSEGGLETQYF
>TRBD1|TRBV5-6|.|16|TRBJ1-2
TGTGCCAGCAGCGTAGGCGGGACAGGGGTCCTGTACGGCTACACCTTC
CASSVGGTGVLYGYTF
>TRBD1|TRBV6-4|few|15|TRBJ2-1
TGTGCCAGCAGTGTAGACAGGGGCAAAACCGATGAGCAGTTCTTC
CASSVDRGKTDEQFF
>.|TRBV2|.|12|TRBJ1-2
TGTGCCACAACCAGGGTTGCATATGGCTACACCTTC
CATTRVAYGYTF
>.|TRBV15|.|13|TRBJ2-1
TGTGCCACCAGCAGAGATTTCAGAGGAGAGCAGTTCTTC
CATSRDFRGEQFF
>TRBD2|TRBV4-2|.|16|TRBJ2-3
TGTGCCAGCAGCCAAGAGGCGGGGGGAGCCACAGATACGCAGTATTTT
CASSQEAGGATDTQYF